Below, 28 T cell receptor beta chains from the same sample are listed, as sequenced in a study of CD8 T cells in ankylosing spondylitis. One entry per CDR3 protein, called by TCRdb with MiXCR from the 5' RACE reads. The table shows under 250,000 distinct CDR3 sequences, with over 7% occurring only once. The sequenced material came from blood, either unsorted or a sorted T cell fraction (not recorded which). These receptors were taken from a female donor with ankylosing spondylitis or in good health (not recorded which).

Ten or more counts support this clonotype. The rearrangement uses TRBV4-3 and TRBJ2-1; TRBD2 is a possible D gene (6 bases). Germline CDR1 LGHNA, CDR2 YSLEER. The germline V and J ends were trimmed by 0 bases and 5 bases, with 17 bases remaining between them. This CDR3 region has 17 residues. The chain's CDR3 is CASSQDRISGGHNEQFF. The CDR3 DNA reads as TGCGCCAGCAGCCAAGATAGGATTAGCGGTGGGCACAATGAGCAGTTCTTC.

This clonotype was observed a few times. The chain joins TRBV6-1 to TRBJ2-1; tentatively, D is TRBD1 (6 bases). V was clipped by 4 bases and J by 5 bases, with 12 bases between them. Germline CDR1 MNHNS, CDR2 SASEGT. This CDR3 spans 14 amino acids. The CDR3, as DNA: TGTGCCAGCAGTGCAAGACACAGGGACAATGAGCAGTTCTTC. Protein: CASSARHRDNEQFF.

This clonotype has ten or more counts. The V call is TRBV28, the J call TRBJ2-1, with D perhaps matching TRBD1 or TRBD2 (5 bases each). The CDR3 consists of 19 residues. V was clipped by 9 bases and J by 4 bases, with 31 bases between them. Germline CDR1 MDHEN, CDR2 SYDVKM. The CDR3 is CARHRNGASVPETYNEQFF. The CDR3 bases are TGTGCCAGACATCGGAACGGGGCTTCGGTACCCGAGACGTACAATGAGCAGTTCTTC.

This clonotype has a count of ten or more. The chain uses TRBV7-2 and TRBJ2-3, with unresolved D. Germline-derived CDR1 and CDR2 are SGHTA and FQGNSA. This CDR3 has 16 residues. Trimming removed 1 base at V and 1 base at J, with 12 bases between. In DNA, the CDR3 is TGTGCCAGCAGCTTAGGGGCACGTTGGGGCACAGATACGCAGTATTTT. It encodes CASSLGARWGTDTQYF.

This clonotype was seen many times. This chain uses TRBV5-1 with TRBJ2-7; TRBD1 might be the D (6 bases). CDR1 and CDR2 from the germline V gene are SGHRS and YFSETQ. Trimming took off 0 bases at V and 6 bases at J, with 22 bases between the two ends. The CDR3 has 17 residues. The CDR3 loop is CASSLVLPKQGSREQYF. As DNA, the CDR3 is TGCGCCAGCAGCTTGGTCCTGCCGAAACAGGGTTCCCGCGAGCAGTACTTC.

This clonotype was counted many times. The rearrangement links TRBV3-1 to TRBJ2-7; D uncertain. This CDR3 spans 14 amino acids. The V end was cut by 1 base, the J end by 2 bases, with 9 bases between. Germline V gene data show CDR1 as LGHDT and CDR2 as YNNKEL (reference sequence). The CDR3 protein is CASSQVRSTYEQYF. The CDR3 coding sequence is TGTGCCAGCAGCCAAGTAAGGTCTACCTACGAGCAGTACTTC.

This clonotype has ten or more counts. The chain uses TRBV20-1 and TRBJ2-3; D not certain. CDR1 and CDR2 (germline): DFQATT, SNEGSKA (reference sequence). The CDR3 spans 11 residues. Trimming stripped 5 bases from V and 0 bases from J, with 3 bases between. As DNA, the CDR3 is TGCAGTGCTGAGAGCACAGATACGCAGTATTTT. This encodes CSAESTDTQYF.

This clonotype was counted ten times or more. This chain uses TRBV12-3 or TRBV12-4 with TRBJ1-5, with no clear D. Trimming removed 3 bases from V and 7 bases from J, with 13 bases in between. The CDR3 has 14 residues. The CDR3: CASSFRMERQPQHF. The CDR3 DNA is TGTGCCAGCAGTTTTCGCATGGAACGACAGCCCCAGCATTTT.

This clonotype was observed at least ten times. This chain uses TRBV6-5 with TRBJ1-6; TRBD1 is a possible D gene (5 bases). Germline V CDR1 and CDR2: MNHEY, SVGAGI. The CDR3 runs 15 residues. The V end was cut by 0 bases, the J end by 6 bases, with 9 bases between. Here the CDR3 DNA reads TGTGCCAGCAGTTACTCGAAAGGGACTAATTCACCCCTCCACTTT. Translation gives CASSYSKGTNSPLHF.

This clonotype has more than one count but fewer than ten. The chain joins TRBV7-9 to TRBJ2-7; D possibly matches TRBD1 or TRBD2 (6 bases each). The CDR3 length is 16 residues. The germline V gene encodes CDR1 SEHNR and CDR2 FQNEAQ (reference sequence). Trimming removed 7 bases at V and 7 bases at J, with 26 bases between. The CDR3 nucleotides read TGTGCCAGCATCCCGGAGGGGACACCTGAATTTGGGGAGCAGTACTTC. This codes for CASIPEGTPEFGEQYF.

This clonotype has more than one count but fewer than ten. The CDR3 coding sequence is TGCGCCAGCAGCTTGGACGGGGGGCCTAGTTTCACCGGGGAGCTGTTTTTT. As protein: CASSLDGGPSFTGELFF. The chain recombines TRBV5-1 with TRBJ2-2; perhaps TRBD2 as D (7 bases). CDR1 is SGHRS and CDR2 is YFSETQ in the germline V gene. V lost 0 bases, J lost 4 bases, and 16 bases lay in between. The CDR3 runs 17 residues.

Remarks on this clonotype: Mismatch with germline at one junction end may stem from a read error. CDR3 DNA sequence: TGTGCCAGCAGCCACGGGCGTCGGGGTATCTCCCACAATGAGCAGTTCTTC. This sequence encodes CASSHGRRGISHNEQFF. This chain uses TRBV11-1 with TRBJ2-1; TRBD2 might be the D (5 bases). Germline V CDR1 and CDR2: SGHAT, FQDESV (reference sequence). The CDR3 is 17 amino acids.

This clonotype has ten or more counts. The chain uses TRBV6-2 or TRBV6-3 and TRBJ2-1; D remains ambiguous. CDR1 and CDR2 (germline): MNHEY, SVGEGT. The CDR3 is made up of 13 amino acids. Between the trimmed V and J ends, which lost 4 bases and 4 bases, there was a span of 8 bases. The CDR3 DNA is TGTGCCAGCAGTTTGTATAGGTACAATGAGCAGTTCTTC. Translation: CASSLYRYNEQFF.

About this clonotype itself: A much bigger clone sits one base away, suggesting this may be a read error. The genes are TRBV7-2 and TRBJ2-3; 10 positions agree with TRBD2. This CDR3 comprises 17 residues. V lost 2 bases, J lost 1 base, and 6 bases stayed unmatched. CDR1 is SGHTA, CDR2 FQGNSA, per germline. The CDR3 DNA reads TGTGCCAGCAGCTTAACGCCGAGCGGGAGGGGCACAGATACGCAGTATTTT. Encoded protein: CASSLTPSGRGTDTQYF.

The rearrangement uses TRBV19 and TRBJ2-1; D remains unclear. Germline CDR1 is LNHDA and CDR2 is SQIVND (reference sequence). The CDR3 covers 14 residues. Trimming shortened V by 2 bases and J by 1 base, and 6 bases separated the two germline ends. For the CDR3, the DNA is TGTGCCAGTAGTATACCCGGGTCCTACAATGAGCAGTTCTTC. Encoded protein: CASSIPGSYNEQFF. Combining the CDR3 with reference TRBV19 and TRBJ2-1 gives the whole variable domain DGGITQSPKYLFRKEGQNVTLSCEQNLNHDAMYWYRQDPGQGLRLIYYSQIVNDFQKGDIAEGYSVSREKKESFPLTVTSAQKNPTAFYLCASSIPGSYNEQFFGPGTRLTVL.

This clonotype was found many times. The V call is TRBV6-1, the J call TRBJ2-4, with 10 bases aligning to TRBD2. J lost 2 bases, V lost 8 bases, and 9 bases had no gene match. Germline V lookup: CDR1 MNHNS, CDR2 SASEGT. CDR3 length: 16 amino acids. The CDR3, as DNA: TGTGCCAGCTGGAGAGCGGGAGGGCCTACCAAAAACATTCAGTACTTC. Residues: CASWRAGGPTKNIQYF.

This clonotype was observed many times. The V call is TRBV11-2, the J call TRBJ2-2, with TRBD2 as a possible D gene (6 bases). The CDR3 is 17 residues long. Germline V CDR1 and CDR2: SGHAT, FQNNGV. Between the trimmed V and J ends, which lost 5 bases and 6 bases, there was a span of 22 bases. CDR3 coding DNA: TGTGCCAGCAGCGCTTTGAGAGGGAGGACCACCGCCGGGGAGCTGTTTTTT. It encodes CASSALRGRTTAGELFF.

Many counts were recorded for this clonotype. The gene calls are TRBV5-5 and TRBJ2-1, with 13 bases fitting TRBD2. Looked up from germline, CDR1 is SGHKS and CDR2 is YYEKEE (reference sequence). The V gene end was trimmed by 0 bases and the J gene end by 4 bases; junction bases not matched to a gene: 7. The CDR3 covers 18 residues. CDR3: CASSLGAGTSGMYNEQFF. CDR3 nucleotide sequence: TGTGCCAGCAGCTTGGGGGCAGGGACTAGCGGGATGTACAATGAGCAGTTCTTC.

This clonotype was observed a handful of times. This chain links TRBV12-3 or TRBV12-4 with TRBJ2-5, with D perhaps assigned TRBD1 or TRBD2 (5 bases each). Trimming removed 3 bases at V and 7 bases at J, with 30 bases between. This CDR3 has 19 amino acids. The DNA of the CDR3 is TGTGCCAGCAGTTTTAGGTGGTTCGGGTCGGGGACCGACGGGGCGACCCAGTACTTC. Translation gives CASSFRWFGSGTDGATQYF.

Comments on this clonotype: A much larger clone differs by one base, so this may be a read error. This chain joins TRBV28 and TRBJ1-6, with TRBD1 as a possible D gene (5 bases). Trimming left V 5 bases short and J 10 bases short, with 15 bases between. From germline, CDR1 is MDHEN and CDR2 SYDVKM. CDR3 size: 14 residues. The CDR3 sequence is CASSPTTARSPLHF. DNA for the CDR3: TGTGCCAGCAGTCCGACGACAGCGAGGTCACCCCTCCACTTT.

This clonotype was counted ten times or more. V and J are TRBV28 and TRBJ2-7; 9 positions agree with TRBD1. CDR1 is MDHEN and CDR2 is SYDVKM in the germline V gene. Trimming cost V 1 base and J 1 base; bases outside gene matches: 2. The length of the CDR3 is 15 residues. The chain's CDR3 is CASSLYRGQSYEQYF. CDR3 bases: TGTGCCAGCAGTTTATACAGGGGGCAATCCTACGAGCAGTACTTC.

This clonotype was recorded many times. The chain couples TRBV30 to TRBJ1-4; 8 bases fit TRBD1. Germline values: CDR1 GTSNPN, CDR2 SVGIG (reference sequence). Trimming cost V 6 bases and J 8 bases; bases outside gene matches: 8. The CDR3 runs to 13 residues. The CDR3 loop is CACRTGPGEKLFF. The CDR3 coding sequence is TGTGCCTGCCGGACAGGGCCAGGCGAAAAACTGTTTTTT.

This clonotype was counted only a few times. The CDR3 sequence is CATQGDHYGYTF. The DNA of the CDR3 is TGTGCGACACAGGGGGACCACTATGGCTACACCTTC. V and J are TRBV2 and TRBJ1-2, with 8 bases lining up with TRBD1. The CDR3 has 12 residues. CDR1 and CDR2 from the germline V gene are SNHLY and FYNNEI.

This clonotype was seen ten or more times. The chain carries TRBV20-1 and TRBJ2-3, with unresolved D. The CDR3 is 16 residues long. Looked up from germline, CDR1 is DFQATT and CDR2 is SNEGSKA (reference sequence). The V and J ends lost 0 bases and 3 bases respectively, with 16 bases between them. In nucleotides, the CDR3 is TGCAGTGCTAGAGATGCGGCCTTAGTTGAAACAGATACGCAGTATTTT. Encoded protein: CSARDAALVETDTQYF.

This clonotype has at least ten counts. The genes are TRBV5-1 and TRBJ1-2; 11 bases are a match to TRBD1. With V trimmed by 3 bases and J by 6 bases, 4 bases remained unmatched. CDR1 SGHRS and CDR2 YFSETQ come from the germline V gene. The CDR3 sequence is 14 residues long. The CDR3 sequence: CASSYGQGANGYTF. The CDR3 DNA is TGCGCCAGCAGCTACGGACAGGGGGCGAATGGCTACACCTTC. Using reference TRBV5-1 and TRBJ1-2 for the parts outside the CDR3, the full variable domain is KAGVTQTPRYLIKTRGQQVTLSCSPISGHRSVSWYQQTPGQGLQFLFEYFSETQRNKGNFPGRFSGRQFSNSRSEMNVSTLELGDSALYLCASSYGQGANGYTFGSGTRLTVV.

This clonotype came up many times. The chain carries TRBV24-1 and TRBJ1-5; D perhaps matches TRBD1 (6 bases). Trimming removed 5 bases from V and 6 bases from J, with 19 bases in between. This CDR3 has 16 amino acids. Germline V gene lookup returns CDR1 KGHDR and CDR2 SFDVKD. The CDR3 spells CATSARGPSRGQPQHF. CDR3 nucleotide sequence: TGTGCCACCAGTGCCCGAGGGCCCAGCAGGGGTCAGCCCCAGCATTTT.

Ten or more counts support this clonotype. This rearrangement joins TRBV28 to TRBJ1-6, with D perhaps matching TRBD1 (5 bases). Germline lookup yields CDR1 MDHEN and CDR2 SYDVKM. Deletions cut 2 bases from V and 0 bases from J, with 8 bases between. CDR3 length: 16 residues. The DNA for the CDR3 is TGTGCCAGCAGTTTACCAGGGAGCTCCTATAATTCACCCCTCCACTTT. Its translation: CASSLPGSSYNSPLHF.

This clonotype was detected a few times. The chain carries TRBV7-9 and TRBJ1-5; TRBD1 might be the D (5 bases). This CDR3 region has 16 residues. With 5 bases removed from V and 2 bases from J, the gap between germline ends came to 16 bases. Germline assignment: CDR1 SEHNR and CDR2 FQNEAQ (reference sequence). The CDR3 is CASSHSGGQGNQPQHF. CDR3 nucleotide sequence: TGTGCCAGCAGCCACAGTGGGGGTCAGGGCAATCAGCCCCAGCATTTT. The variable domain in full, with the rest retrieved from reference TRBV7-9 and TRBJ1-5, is DTGVSQNPRHKITKRGQNVTFRCDPISEHNRLYWYRQTLGQGPEFLTYFQNEAQLEKSRLLSDRFSAERPKGSFSTLEIQRTEQGDSAMYLCASSHSGGQGNQPQHFGDGTRLSIL.